This T cell receptor (beta chain) was captured in a study of shared clonotypes between healthy human individuals. The CDR3 has 11 amino acids. Deletions cut 1 base from V and 10 bases from J, with 10 bases between. CDR1 and CDR2 (germline): SQVTM, ANQGSEA. Every immunoSEQ plate was one replicate of a subset's evenly spread DNA. Profiled with immunoSEQ multiplex PCR; TCRdb holds only in-frame clones, not every one. The sample lists about 980,000 clones; 76% were seen once. Study-level results: Generally, estimated richness proved larger in naive subsets than it did in memory subsets.

As concerns this clone: Its target is unknown.

The sequencing sample was made of memory CD4+ T cells sorted from blood. Sample subset: CD45RA-negative fraction. The J gene is TRBJ1-1, the V gene TRBV29-1, with a possible D match to TRBD1 (5 bases). This TCR was sampled from a man aged 18 to 30 in good health. CDR3 sequence reads: CSVEGGDVAFF. The CDR3 nucleotides are TGCAGCGTTGAAGGAGGGGACGTAGCTTTCTTT.